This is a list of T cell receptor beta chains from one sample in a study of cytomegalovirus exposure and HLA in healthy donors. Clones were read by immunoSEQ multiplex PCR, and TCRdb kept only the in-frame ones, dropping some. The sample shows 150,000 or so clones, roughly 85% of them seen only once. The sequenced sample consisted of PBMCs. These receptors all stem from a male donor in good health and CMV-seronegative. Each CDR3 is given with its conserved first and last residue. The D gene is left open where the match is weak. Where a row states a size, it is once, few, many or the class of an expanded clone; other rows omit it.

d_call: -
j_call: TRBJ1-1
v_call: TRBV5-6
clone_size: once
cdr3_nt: TGTGCCAGCAGCTTTGGCCAGGCTAACACTGAAGCTTTCTTT
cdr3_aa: CASSFGQANTEAFF

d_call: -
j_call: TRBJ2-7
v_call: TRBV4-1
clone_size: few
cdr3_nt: TGCGCCAGCAGCCAAGCTGCGGGGTCCCCCTACGAGCAGTACTTC
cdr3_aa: CASSQAAGSPYEQYF

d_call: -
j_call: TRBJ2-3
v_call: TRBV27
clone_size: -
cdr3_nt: TGTGCCAGCAGTTTCACAGCAGATACGCAGTATTTT
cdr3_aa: CASSFTADTQYF

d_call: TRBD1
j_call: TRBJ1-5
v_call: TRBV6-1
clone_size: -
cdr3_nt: TGTGCCAGCAGCGACAACAGGGGGGGTCAGCCCCAGCATTTT
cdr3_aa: CASSDNRGGQPQHF

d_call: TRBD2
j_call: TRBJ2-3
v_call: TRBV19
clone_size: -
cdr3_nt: TGTGCCAGTAGTATGTCGGCTAGCGGGGGGCGGAGCACAGATACGCAGTATTTT
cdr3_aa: CASSMSASGGRSTDTQYF

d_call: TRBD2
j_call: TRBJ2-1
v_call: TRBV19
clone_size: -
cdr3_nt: TGTGCCAGTAGTCCCGGGACTAGCGGGAGGGGGGACTACAATGAGCAGTTCTTC
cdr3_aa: CASSPGTSGRGDYNEQFF

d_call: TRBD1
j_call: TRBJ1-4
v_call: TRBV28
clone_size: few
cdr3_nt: TGTGCCAGCAGTTTTGGGGGACAGGGAAATGAAAAACTGTTTTTT
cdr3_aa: CASSFGGQGNEKLFF

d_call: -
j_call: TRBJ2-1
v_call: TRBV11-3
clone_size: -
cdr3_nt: TGTGCCAGCAGCTCAGGAGGGTACAATGAGCAGTTCTTC
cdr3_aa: CASSSGGYNEQFF

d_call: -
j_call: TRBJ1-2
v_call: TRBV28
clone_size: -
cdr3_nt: TGTGCCAGCAGCCAAACCCGAAGACCCACAGGGACCAACTATGGCTACACCTTC
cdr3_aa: CASSQTRRPTGTNYGYTF

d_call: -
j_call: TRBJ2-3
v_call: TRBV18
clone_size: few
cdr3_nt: TGTGCCAGCTCACCACCGTCAGAGGATCCGCAGTATTTT
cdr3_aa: CASSPPSEDPQYF

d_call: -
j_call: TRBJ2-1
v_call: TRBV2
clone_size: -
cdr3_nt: TGTGCCAGCAGTGGGGCCAGTGAGCAGTTCTTC
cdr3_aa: CASSGASEQFF

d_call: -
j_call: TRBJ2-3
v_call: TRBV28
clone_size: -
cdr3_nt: TGTGCCAGCAGTTTAGTAGCTATCACAGATACGCAGTATTTT
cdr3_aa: CASSLVAITDTQYF

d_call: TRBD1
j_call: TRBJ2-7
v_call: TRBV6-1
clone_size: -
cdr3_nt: TGTGCCAGCAGCCAGGGGGTCAAGGGCTACGAGCAGTACTTC
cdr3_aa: CASSQGVKGYEQYF

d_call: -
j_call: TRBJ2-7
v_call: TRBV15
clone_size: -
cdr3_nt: TGTGCCACCAGCAGAGATTCGGGGAATTACGAGCAGTACTTC
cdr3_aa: CATSRDSGNYEQYF

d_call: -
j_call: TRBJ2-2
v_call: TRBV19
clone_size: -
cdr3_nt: TGTGCCAGTAGTAAGGGCCAGGGAAGGACCGGGGAGCTGTTTTTT
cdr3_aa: CASSKGQGRTGELFF

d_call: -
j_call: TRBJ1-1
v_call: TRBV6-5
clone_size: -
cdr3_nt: TGTGCCAGCAGTCTCCGGGGTAAGATTGAAGCTTTCTTT
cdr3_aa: CASSLRGKIEAFF

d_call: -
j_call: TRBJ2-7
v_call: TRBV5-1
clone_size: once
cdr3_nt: TGCGCCAGCAGCTATGGGCAGACCTACGAGCAGTACTTC
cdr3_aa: CASSYGQTYEQYF

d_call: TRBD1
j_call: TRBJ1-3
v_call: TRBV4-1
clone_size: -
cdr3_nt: TGCGCCAGCAGCCGAGGGACAGGGGGCCTCGCTGGAAACACCATATATTTT
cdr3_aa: CASSRGTGGLAGNTIYF

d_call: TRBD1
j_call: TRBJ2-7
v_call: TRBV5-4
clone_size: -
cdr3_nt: TGTGCCAGCAGCCGGACAGGGATCAACTACGAGCAGTACTTC
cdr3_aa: CASSRTGINYEQYF

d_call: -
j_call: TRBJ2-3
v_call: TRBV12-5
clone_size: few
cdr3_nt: TGTGCTAGTGGTTTGCCGGGACTCTTAACGCAGTATTTT
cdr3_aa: CASGLPGLLTQYF

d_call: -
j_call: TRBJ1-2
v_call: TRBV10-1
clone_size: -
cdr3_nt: TGCGCCAGCAGTGAAAACAGCCTCTATGGCTACACCTTC
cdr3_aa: CASSENSLYGYTF

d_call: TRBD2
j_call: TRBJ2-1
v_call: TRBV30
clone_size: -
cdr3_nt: TGTGCCTGGAGTGTACGCGGGAGTGGTTTAGGTCGGCTCTACAATGAGCAGTTCTTC
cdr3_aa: CAWSVRGSGLGRLYNEQFF

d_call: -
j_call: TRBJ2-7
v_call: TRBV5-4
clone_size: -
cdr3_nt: TGTGCCAGCAGCTTGGGGGGGGGCCATATGAGATACGACGAGCAGTACTTC
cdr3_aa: CASSLGGGHMRYDEQYF

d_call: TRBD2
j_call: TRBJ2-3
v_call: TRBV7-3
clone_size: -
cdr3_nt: TGTGCCAGCAGCCGGAGTTTCAGCGGGGGGCAGTATTTT
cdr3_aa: CASSRSFSGGQYF

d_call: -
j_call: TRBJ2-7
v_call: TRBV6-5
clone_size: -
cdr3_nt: TGTGCCAGCAGTTCCCCGACGAGGGGCGGGAACGAGCAGTACTTC
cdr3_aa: CASSSPTRGGNEQYF

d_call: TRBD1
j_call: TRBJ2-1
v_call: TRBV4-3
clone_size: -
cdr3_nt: TGCGCCAGCAGCCAAGGAATAATTAGCAGGGGGCTCGGTGAGCAGTTCTTC
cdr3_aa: CASSQGIISRGLGEQFF

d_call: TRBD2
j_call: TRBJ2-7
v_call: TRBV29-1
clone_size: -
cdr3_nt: TGCAGCGTTCGGGGTTCGCGGGCGGCATCTAGCGGGAGCCACGCCTACGAGCAGTACTTC
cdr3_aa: CSVRGSRAASSGSHAYEQYF

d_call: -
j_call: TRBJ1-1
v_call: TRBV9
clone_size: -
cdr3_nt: TGTGCCAGCAGCGTAGCAGTGAACACTGAAGCTTTCTTT
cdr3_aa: CASSVAVNTEAFF

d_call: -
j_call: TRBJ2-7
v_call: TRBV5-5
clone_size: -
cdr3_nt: TGTGCCAGCAGCTACGCTGTCCCCGGGAAAGGAAACTCCTACGAGCAGTACTTC
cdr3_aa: CASSYAVPGKGNSYEQYF

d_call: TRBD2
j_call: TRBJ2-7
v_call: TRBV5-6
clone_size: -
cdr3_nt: TGTGCCAGCAGCTTTCGCGGGAGGGGCGAGCAGTACTTC
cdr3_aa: CASSFRGRGEQYF

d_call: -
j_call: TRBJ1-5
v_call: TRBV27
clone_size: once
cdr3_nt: TGTGCCAGCAGTCCCCGCCGGGGGCAGCCCCAGCATTTT
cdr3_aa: CASSPRRGQPQHF

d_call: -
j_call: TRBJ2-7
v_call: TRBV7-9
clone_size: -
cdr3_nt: TGTGCCAGCAGCCCAGAGGTCCGACACGAGCAGTACTTC
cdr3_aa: CASSPEVRHEQYF

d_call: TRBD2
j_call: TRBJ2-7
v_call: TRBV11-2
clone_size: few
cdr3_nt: TGTGCCAGCAGCCCAATTACTAGCGGGAGGGCCTTAAGCTCCTACGAGCAGTACTTC
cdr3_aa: CASSPITSGRALSSYEQYF

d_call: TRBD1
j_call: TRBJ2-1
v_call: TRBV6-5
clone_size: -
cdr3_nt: TGTGCCAGCAGGTCCGGGACAGGGTCCGTGAATGAGCAGTTCTTC
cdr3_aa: CASRSGTGSVNEQFF

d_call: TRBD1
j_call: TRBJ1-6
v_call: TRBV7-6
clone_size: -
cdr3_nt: TGTGCCAGCAGCCCAAACCCGACAGGGTTAGGTTCACCCCTCCACTTT
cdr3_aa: CASSPNPTGLGSPLHF

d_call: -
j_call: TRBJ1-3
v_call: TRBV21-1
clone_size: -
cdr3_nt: TGTGCCAGCAGCACACGAAAAGGACAGAGGTGGGGAAACACCATATATTTT
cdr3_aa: CASSTRKGQRWGNTIYF

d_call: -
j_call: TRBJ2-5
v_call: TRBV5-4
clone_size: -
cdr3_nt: TGTGCCAGCAGCTTGTCTCCGGGAACCGTAGAGACCCAGTACTTC
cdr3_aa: CASSLSPGTVETQYF

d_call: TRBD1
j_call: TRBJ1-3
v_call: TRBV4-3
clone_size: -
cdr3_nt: TGCGCCAGCAGCCAAGATATGACAGGGGCTCATGGAAACACCATATATTTT
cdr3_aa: CASSQDMTGAHGNTIYF

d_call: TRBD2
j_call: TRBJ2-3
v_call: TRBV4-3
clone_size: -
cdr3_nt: TGCGCCAGCAGCCAAGACTGGGCGGGGGTTAGCACAGATACGCAGTATTTT
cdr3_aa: CASSQDWAGVSTDTQYF